What follows are 30 T cell receptor beta chains derived from one specimen sequenced in a study of blood T cell repertoires in COVID-19. The data were produced by immunoSEQ multiplex PCR, yet TCRdb's version contains in-frame clones alone and is incomplete. The sample carries a few hundred thousand clones, 89% recorded once. Sequences were obtained from peripheral blood. The receptors were sampled from a woman younger than 45 with COVID-19, enrolled during active disease.

The chain joins TRBV28 to TRBJ2-3; 9 bases align to TRBD2. Trimming took 4 bases from V and 4 from J; bases not matched to a gene: 6. Per the germline V gene, CDR1 is MDHEN and CDR2 is SYDVKM. This CDR3 comprises 15 residues. Written as DNA, the CDR3 is TGTGCCAGCAGTTACATAGCGGGAGCCGCAGATACGCAGTATTTT. Translated, it gives CASSYIAGAADTQYF.

This chain joins TRBV19 and TRBJ1-1; 11 nucleotides line up with TRBD1. V lost 6 bases, J lost 2 bases, and 5 bases stayed unmatched. The V gene's germline CDR1 is LNHDA and CDR2 SQIVND (reference sequence). CDR3 size: 15 residues. The CDR3 nucleotides are TGTGCCAGTAGCCCTTGGACAGGGGGCAACACTGAAGCTTTCTTT. Translating it yields CASSPWTGGNTEAFF.

V usage is TRBV6-2 or TRBV6-3 and J usage is TRBJ1-2, with 10 bases that match TRBD1. In germline, CDR1 is MNHEY, CDR2 SVGEGT. The CDR3 has 16 residues. Trimming took 0 bases from V and 2 from J; bases not matched to a gene: 3. The CDR3 region has the DNA TGTGCCAGCAGTTACTCGACAGGGGGCTTGAACTATGGCTACACCTTC. It translates to CASSYSTGGLNYGYTF.

This chain connects TRBV29-1 to TRBJ2-2; D may be TRBD2 (7 bases). The CDR3 contains 14 residues. From germline, CDR1 is SQVTM and CDR2 ANQGSEA. V was cut by 3 bases and J by 4 bases, with 12 bases left in between. The CDR3 DNA reads as TGCAGCGTTGACAGGGGCGGGGGCACCGGGGAGCTGTTTTTT. This gives the protein CSVDRGGGTGELFF.

This clone has only a few counts. CDR3 sequence reads: CASSPARGGGRQSDTQYF. For the CDR3, the DNA is TGCGCCAGCAGCCCGGCGAGGGGAGGGGGGCGTCAATCGGACACGCAGTATTTT. V gene TRBV5-1 combines with J gene TRBJ2-3, with D possibly being TRBD2 (7 bases). Germline V gene lookup returns CDR1 SGHRS and CDR2 YFSETQ. Trimming took 4 bases from V and 9 from J, leaving 30 bases between them. The CDR3 spans 18 residues.

This clone has more than one count but fewer than ten. The chain couples TRBV19 to TRBJ2-5; 7 nucleotides match TRBD2. Germline CDR1 reads LNHDA; CDR2 reads SQIVND (reference sequence). V was pared by 9 bases and J by 1 base, with 8 bases of the junction left unmatched. This CDR3 is 14 amino acids long. The CDR3 is CARPGGGIQETQYF. Here the CDR3 DNA reads TGTGCCAGACCTGGGGGGGGGATCCAAGAGACCCAGTACTTC.

This clone was observed a few times. This sequence joins TRBV7-2 and TRBJ2-7, with 8 bases that match TRBD1. The CDR3 runs to 15 residues. V gave up 5 bases and J gave up 0 bases; unmatched junction bases: 6. The germline CDR1 and CDR2 sequences are SGHTA and FQGNSA. The chain's CDR3 is CASSPPGQGSYEQYF. CDR3 DNA: TGTGCCAGCAGCCCCCCCGGACAGGGCTCCTACGAGCAGTACTTC.

V is TRBV5-1 and J is TRBJ2-7; 7 bases align to TRBD1. The length of the CDR3 is 14 residues. The V and J ends lost 4 bases and 1 base, in that order; junction bases with no gene match: 5. Germline V lookup: CDR1 SGHRS, CDR2 YFSETQ. The chain's CDR3 is CASSTGQTSYEQYF. The CDR3 DNA follows: TGCGCCAGCAGCACGGGACAGACGTCCTACGAGCAGTACTTC.

Here the CDR3 reads CASSTHSTSGGRTDTQYF. The CDR3 DNA is TGTGCCAGCAGCACCCACTCGACTAGCGGGGGTCGCACAGATACGCAGTATTTT. J is TRBJ2-3 and V is TRBV9, with TRBD2 matching over 12 bases. The V and J ends lost 4 bases and 1 base, in that order; junction bases with no gene match: 10. The CDR3 sequence is 18 residues long. Germline assignment: CDR1 SGDLS and CDR2 YYNGEE.

This clone came up once. As DNA, the CDR3 is TGTGCCAGCAGCTTAGGCGGGACAGGTACTTGGGAGACCCAGTACTTC. As protein: CASSLGGTGTWETQYF. The gene calls are TRBV5-4 and TRBJ2-5, with 8 bases lining up with TRBD1. The CDR3 is made up of 16 amino acids. The junction had 11 bases not matched to a gene; V was cut back by 2 bases and J by 5 bases. Germline V gives CDR1 SGHNT, CDR2 YYREEE (reference sequence).

The chain joins TRBV9 to TRBJ2-5, with a weak D call TRBD1 (5 bases). The CDR3 consists of 14 residues. Trimming cost V 4 bases and J 5 bases, with 15 bases left between them. Germline assignment: CDR1 SGDLS and CDR2 YYNGEE. CDR3 sequence: CASSPGWGSETQYF. The CDR3 bases are TGTGCCAGCAGCCCCGGATGGGGCAGCGAGACCCAGTACTTC.

The rearrangement uses TRBV11-2 and TRBJ1-1; D remains ambiguous. There are 15 residues in the CDR3. Per germline, CDR1 SGHAT and CDR2 FQNNGV. Trimming removed 4 bases at V and 7 bases at J, with 19 bases between. CDR3 loop: CASSYALGSSGEAFF. CDR3 coding DNA: TGTGCCAGCAGCTACGCCCTGGGGAGTTCAGGTGAAGCTTTCTTT.

CDR3 residues: CASRPDRVRRGYTF. The DNA for the CDR3 is TGTGCCAGCAGACCTGACAGGGTTAGGCGTGGCTACACCTTC. The genes are TRBV28 and TRBJ1-2; 7 bases map to TRBD1. In germline, CDR1 is MDHEN, CDR2 SYDVKM. This CDR3 has 14 amino acids. J gave up 7 bases and V 6 bases, and 11 bases lay outside the gene matches.

The chain uses TRBV6-5 and TRBJ2-7; D call uncertain. CDR3 length: 15 amino acids. From germline, CDR1 is MNHEY and CDR2 SVGAGI. Trimming removed 0 bases at V and 0 bases at J, with 9 bases between. CDR3 protein: CASSYSWQDSYEQYF. CDR3 in DNA: TGTGCCAGCAGTTACTCGTGGCAGGACTCCTACGAGCAGTACTTC.

This sequence joins TRBV10-2 and TRBJ2-2; 8 nucleotides line up with TRBD2. The CDR3 runs 15 residues. The germline gives CDR1 WSHSY, CDR2 SAAADI. V gave up 6 bases and J gave up 0 bases; unmatched junction bases: 3. The CDR3 loop reads CASRMRGANTGELFF. The CDR3 DNA sequence: TGCGCCAGCAGGATGCGGGGGGCGAACACCGGGGAGCTGTTTTTT.

The chain joins TRBV2 to TRBJ2-5; the D is unclear. The CDR3 spans 13 residues. Trimming stripped 6 bases from V and 9 bases from J, with 17 bases between. Germline assignment: CDR1 SNHLY and CDR2 FYNNEI. CDR3 residues: CASSVELLRAQYF. DNA for the CDR3: TGTGCCAGCAGCGTCGAACTCCTACGGGCCCAGTACTTC.

This clone was seen only once. This chain uses TRBV10-1 with TRBJ2-5; 8 bases are shared with TRBD1. V was clipped by 6 bases and J by 5 bases; unmatched bases: 5. The CDR3 covers 13 residues. In germline, CDR1 is WNHNN, CDR2 SYGVQD (reference sequence). CDR3 residues: CASSRGREETQYF. For the CDR3, the DNA is TGCGCCAGCAGCAGGGGGCGAGAGGAGACCCAGTACTTC.

This clone appeared a single time. The chain links TRBV6-1 to TRBJ1-3; 7 bases match TRBD1. The CDR3 length is 16 residues. Germline trimming cut 2 bases from V and 2 bases from J; bases unmatched to any gene: 6. CDR1 and CDR2 (germline): MNHNS, SASEGT. The CDR3 DNA sequence: TGTGCCAGCAGTGAATTCATGGACAGGCCTGGAAACACCATATATTTT. Protein sequence: CASSEFMDRPGNTIYF.

This clone appeared once. The chain joins TRBV3-1 (or the pseudogene TRBV3-2) to TRBJ2-1, with TRBD2 matching over 12 bases. The germline V gene encodes CDR1 LGHDT and CDR2 YNNKEL (reference sequence). The CDR3 is 16 amino acids. The V segment lost 4 bases and the J segment 8 bases; nucleotides outside the gene matches: 9. In nucleotides, the CDR3 is TGTGCCAGCAGCCTTGACCCTAGCGGGAGGGGGTATGAGCAGTTCTTC. Translated, it gives CASSLDPSGRGYEQFF.

This chain connects TRBV6-1 to TRBJ1-2, with 9 positions matching TRBD1. Looked up from germline, CDR1 is MNHNS and CDR2 is SASEGT. V lost 6 bases and J lost 4; bases outside the gene matches: 9. This CDR3 contains 15 residues. In DNA, the CDR3 is TGTGCCAGCAGGGAAACAGGGGGCGACATCTATGGCTACACCTTC. Amino acids: CASRETGGDIYGYTF.

The chain combines TRBV11-3 with TRBJ2-1; TRBD1 agrees at 10 bases. CDR3 length: 13 residues. V trimming: 5 bases; J trimming: 9 bases; junction bases outside the gene matches: 4. Germline CDR1 SGHNT, CDR2 YENEEA. In DNA, the CDR3 is TGTGCCAGCAGCCCAGGGACAGGGGTTGAGCAGTTCTTC. This gives the protein CASSPGTGVEQFF.

The CDR3 DNA is TGCGCCAGCAGCCAGTACTACCCAGGAGGCCCAACCTACGAGCAGTACTTC. Translation gives CASSQYYPGGPTYEQYF. The V call is TRBV4-3, the J call TRBJ2-7, with D possibly TRBD2 on 5 matching bases. V lost 3 bases and J 2 bases, leaving 20 bases between the germline ends. CDR1 is LGHNA, CDR2 YSLEER, per germline. The CDR3 is 17 amino acids.

This chain uses TRBV6-2 or TRBV6-3 with TRBJ2-5, with 8 bases lining up with TRBD1. CDR3 length: 16 amino acids. The V and J ends lost 4 bases and 5 bases, in that order; junction bases with no gene match: 12. The germline V gene has CDR1 MNHEY and CDR2 SVGEGT. The CDR3 region is CASSSGQGTGRETQYF. CDR3 DNA sequence: TGTGCCAGCAGTTCCGGACAGGGCACTGGGAGGGAGACCCAGTACTTC.

The V gene is TRBV6-6, the J gene TRBJ1-5; the D gene is possibly TRBD1 (6 bases). The CDR3 consists of 16 residues. CDR1 is MNHNY and CDR2 is SVGAGI in the germline V gene (reference sequence). V was trimmed by 8 bases and J by 7 bases, leaving 24 bases between them. The CDR3 nucleotides read TGTGCCAGCTTCCCCCGGGGGGGCCGTAGGAGGCAGCCCCAGCATTTT. This codes for CASFPRGGRRRQPQHF.

The rearrangement joins TRBV9 to TRBJ2-1; D unclear. This CDR3 is 11 amino acids long. Between the trimmed V and J ends, which lost 4 bases and 9 bases, there was a span of 8 bases. The germline CDR1 and CDR2 sequences are SGDLS and YYNGEE. The CDR3 DNA reads as TGTGCCAGCAGCCTAAGTAGTGAGCAGTTCTTC. This sequence encodes CASSLSSEQFF.

The chain employs TRBV9 and TRBJ1-1; TRBD1 might be the D (6 bases). Germline CDR1 and CDR2: SGDLS and YYNGEE. The V gene lost 0 bases and the J gene lost 1 base, with 10 bases spanning the gap. CDR3 length: 15 amino acids. The CDR3 nucleotides are TGTGCCAGCAGCGTAGGGGTAGGGGGGAACACTGAAGCTTTCTTT. It codes for CASSVGVGGNTEAFF.

The chain is built from TRBV6-2 or TRBV6-3 and TRBJ1-2; TRBD1 matches 9 bases. This CDR3 is built from 14 residues. Germline loops: CDR1 MNHEY, CDR2 SVGEGT. V lost 5 bases to trimming and J lost 6 bases; unmatched junction nucleotides: 7. This chain's CDR3 is CASSRPGQGHGYTF. CDR3 DNA: TGTGCCAGCAGTCGACCGGGACAGGGACATGGCTACACCTTC.

This chain joins TRBV28 and TRBJ2-1, with 10 positions matching TRBD1. Looked up from germline, CDR1 is MDHEN and CDR2 is SYDVKM. The length of the CDR3 is 14 residues. Trimming removed 6 bases from V and 4 bases from J; junction bases left unmatched: 3. The CDR3 spells CASRGTGEYNEQFF. The CDR3 bases are TGTGCCAGCAGGGGGACAGGGGAATACAATGAGCAGTTCTTC.

The chain is built from TRBV4-3 and TRBJ2-7; D ambiguous. This CDR3 has 14 residues. V was shortened by 2 bases and J by 4 bases, with 12 bases between the two germline ends. Germline values: CDR1 LGHNA, CDR2 YSLEER. CDR3 sequence reads: CASSQSLGRYEQYF. CDR3 DNA sequence: TGCGCCAGCAGCCAATCCCTAGGCCGATACGAGCAGTACTTC.

The V call is TRBV29-1, the J call TRBJ2-1; tentative D call: TRBD2 (6 bases). The CDR3 sequence is 12 residues long. The germline V gene has CDR1 SQVTM and CDR2 ANQGSEA. The CDR3 region is CTMERRAGEQFF. Here the CDR3 DNA reads TGCACCATGGAGCGAAGGGCGGGGGAGCAGTTCTTC.